This T cell receptor beta chain appears in the sequencing data of a study of identifying expanded T cells in peripheral blood. No infections or other immune events were documented during collection. CDR1 is SGHRS, CDR2 YFSETQ, per germline. The CDR3 is 17 residues long. V trimming: 4 bases; J trimming: 8 bases; junction bases outside the gene matches: 10. Some clones are missing from TCRdb's copy, which holds only in-frame ones; the method was immunoSEQ multiplex PCR. Counted here are some 93,000 clones, 88% occurring once; the ten biggest clones make up 5.5% to 6%. Study-wide results and limits: Technical replicates showed roughly 1.2 changed clones; approximately two weeks about 16.4; four weeks 19. Clone count variance between roughly 2-week samples rose with total template count.

This clone was counted once. The antigen is undetermined. The chain couples TRBV5-1 to TRBJ2-2, with 14 bases that match TRBD2. The sequencing input was blood. The source of this sequence is a person between 18 and 75 years old in good health. CDR3 sequence reads: CASSPGTSGGQEGELFF. CDR3 DNA: TGCGCCAGCAGCCCAGGGACTAGCGGGGGCCAGGAAGGGGAGCTGTTTTTT. The complete variable domain, with remaining parts taken from reference TRBV5-1 and TRBJ2-2, reads KAGVTQTPRYLIKTRGQQVTLSCSPISGHRSVSWYQQTPGQGLQFLFEYFSETQRNKGNFPGRFSGRQFSNSRSEMNVSTLELGDSALYLCASSPGTSGGQEGELFFGEGSRLTVL.